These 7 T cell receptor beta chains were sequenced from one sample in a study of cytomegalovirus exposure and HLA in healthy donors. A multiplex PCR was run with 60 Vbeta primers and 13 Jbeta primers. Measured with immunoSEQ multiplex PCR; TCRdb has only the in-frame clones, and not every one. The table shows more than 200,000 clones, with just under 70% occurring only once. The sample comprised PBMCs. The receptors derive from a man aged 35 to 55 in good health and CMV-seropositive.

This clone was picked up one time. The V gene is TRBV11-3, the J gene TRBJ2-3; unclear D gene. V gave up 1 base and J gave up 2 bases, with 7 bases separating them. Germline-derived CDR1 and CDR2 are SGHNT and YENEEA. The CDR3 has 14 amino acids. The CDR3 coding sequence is TGTGCCAGCAGCTTAGGGAGAAACACAGATACGCAGTATTTT. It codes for CASSLGRNTDTQYF. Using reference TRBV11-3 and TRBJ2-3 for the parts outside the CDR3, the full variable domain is EAGVVQSPRYKIIEKKQPVAFWCNPISGHNTLYWYLQNLGQGPELLIRYENEEAVDDSQLPKDRFSAERLKGVDSTLKIQPAELGDSAVYLCASSLGRNTDTQYFGPGTRLTVL.

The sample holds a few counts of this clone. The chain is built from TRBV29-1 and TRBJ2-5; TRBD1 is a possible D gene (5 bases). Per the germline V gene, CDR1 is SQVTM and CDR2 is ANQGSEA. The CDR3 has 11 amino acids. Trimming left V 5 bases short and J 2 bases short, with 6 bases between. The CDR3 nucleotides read TGCAGCGTTAGACAGCAAGAGACCCAGTACTTC. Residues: CSVRQQETQYF.

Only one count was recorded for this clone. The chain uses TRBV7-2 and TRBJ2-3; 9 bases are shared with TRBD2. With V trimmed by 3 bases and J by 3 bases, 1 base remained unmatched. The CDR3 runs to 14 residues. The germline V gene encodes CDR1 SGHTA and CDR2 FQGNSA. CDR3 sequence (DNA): TGTGCCAGCAGCTTCGGACTAGCGACAGATACGCAGTATTTT. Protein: CASSFGLATDTQYF.

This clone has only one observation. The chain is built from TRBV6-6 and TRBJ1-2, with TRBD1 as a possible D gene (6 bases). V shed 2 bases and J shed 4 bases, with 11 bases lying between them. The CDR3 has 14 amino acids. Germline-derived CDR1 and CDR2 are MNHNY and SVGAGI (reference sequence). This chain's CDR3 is CASSYGQTLYGYTF. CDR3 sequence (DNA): TGTGCCAGCAGTTACGGACAGACCCTCTATGGCTACACCTTC.

The CDR3 loop reads CASSPRTSGVETQYF. Written as DNA, the CDR3 is TGTGCCAGCAGCCCGCGGACTAGCGGGGTAGAGACCCAGTACTTC. This chain uses TRBV7-9 with TRBJ2-5, with TRBD2 matching over 12 bases. The CDR3 contains 15 residues. Germline V gene sequence: CDR1 SEHNR, CDR2 FQNEAQ (reference sequence). V lost 5 bases, J lost 4 bases, and 5 bases stayed unmatched.

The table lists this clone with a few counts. The CDR3 region is CASSDGSGGSYEQYF. The CDR3 nucleotides are TGCGCCAGCAGTGACGGATCGGGGGGTAGCTACGAGCAGTACTTC. The rearrangement joins TRBV10-1 to TRBJ2-7; TRBD2 matches at 7 bases. The CDR3 totals 15 residues. J was trimmed by 3 bases and V by 3 bases; bases with no gene match: 8. Germline values: CDR1 WNHNN, CDR2 SYGVQD (reference sequence).

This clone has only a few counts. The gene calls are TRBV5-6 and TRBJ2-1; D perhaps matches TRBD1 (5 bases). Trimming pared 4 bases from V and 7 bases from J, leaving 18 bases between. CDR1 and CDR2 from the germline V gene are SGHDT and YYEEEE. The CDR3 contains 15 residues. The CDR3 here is CASSRLLAGYNEQFF. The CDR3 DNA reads TGTGCCAGCAGCCGCCTTCTGGCAGGGTATAATGAGCAGTTCTTC.